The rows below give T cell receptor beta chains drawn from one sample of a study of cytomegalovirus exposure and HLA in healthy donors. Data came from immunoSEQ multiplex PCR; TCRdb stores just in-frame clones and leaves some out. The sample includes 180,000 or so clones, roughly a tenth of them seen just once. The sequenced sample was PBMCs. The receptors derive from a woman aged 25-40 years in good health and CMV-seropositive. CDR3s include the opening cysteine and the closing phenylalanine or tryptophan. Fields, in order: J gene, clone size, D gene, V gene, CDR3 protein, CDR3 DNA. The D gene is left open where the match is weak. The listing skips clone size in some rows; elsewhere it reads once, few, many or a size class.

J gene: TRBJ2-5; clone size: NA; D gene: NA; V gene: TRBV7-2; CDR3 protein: CASSRQTETQYF; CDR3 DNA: TGTGCCAGCAGCAGACAGACAGAGACCCAGTACTTC
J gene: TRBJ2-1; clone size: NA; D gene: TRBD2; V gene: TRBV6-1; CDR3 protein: CASSENTRLAEYNEQFF; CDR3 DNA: TGTGCCAGCAGTGAAAATACCAGACTAGCGGAATACAATGAGCAGTTCTTC
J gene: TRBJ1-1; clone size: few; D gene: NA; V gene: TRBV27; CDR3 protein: CASSSRGANTEAFF; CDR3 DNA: TGTGCCAGCAGTTCACGAGGAGCGAACACTGAAGCTTTCTTT
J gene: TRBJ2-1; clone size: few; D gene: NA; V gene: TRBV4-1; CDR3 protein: CASSPPRPGSYNEQFF; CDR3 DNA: TGCGCCAGCAGCCCTCCCCGTCCGGGCTCCTACAATGAGCAGTTCTTC
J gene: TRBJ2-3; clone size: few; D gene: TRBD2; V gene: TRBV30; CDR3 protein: CALTVAGGPGTDTQYF; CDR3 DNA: TGTGCCTTGACCGTGGCGGGAGGGCCGGGCACAGATACGCAGTATTTT
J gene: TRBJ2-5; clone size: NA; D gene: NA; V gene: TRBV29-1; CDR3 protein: CSVENRGRQETQYF; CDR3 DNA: TGCAGCGTTGAAAACCGAGGGAGGCAAGAGACCCAGTACTTC
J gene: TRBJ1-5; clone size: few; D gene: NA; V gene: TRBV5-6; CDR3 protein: CASSLDGNSNQPQHF; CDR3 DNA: TGTGCCAGCAGCCTAGATGGCAATAGCAATCAGCCCCAGCATTTT
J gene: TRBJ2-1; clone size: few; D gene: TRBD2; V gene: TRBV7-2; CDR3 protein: CASSFGLAGSIDNEQFF; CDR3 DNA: TGTGCCAGCAGCTTCGGACTAGCGGGGTCTATAGACAATGAGCAGTTCTTC
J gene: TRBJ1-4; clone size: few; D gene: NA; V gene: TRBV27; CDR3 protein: CASSSTGFFNEKLFF; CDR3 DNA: TGTGCCAGCAGTTCCACAGGGTTCTTTAATGAAAAACTGTTTTTT
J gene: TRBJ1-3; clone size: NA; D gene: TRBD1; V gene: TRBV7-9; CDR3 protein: CASEDRVGGNTIYF; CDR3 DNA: TGTGCCAGCGAAGACAGGGTAGGAGGAAACACCATATATTTT